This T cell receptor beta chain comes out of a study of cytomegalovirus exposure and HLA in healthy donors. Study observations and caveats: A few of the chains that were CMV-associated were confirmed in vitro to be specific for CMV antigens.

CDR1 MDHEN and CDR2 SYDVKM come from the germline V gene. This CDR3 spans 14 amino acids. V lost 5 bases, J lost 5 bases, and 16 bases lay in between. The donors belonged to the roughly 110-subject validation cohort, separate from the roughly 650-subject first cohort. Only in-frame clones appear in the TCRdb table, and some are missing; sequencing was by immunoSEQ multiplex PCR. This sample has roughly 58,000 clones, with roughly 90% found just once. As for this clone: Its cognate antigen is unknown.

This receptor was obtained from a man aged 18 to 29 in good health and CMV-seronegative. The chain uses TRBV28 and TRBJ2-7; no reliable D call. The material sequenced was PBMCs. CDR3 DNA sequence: TGTGCCAGCAGTACTACTAAGCTAACCCACGAGCAGTACTTC. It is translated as CASSTTKLTHEQYF.